This T cell receptor beta chain was recovered during a study of OX40 agonist ivuxolimab in advanced cancers. In germline, CDR1 is SQVTM, CDR2 ANQGSEA. The CDR3 length is 11 residues. V lost 3 bases, J lost 4 bases, and 6 bases lay in between. The repertoire was sequenced with immunoSEQ multiplex PCR; TCRdb's copy has only in-frame clones and lacks some. Of about 49,000 clones in the sample, approximately 79% were seen once. Overall study findings and caveats: Some nonresponders additionally presented with little normalized T-cell clonal expansion. Expanded clones were, on average, more numerous among CD8+ T cells than CD4+.

Worth noting for this clone: Its antigen is undetermined.

The TCR comes from an adult with an advanced solid tumor such as melanoma, head and neck, liver or kidney cancer. This specimen consisted of CD4+ or CD8+ T cells sorted from blood, obtained in a trial of the OX40 agonist ivuxolimab. V gene TRBV29-1 combines with J gene TRBJ2-5; D not resolved. CDR3 DNA: TGCAGCGTTGAGGGTGGAGAGACCCAGTACTTC. Residues: CSVEGGETQYF.